The clone carrying this T cell receptor beta chain was seen a handful of times. Antigen specificity is unknown. The data stem from a study of blood T cells in healthy people across ages. This CDR3 is 13 amino acids long. V lost 2 bases and J 10 bases, leaving 11 bases between the germline ends. Germline loops: CDR1 KGHDR, CDR2 SFDVKD. General study points: When one million T cells were used, diversity estimates were thought to be underestimates.

A second PCR, run for roughly 6 to 11 cycles, used a sample-barcoded 5' primer plus a J-beta primer mix. MiXCR, applied by TCRdb to the 5' RACE reads, yields one record per CDR3 protein. This repertoire shows some 710,000 distinct CDR3 sequences, 20% to 25% found once; its top ten account for 22%. Sequences were obtained from blood. This clonotype was sampled from a man in his sixties or seventies in good health. The chain joins TRBV24-1 to TRBJ2-1; D remains ambiguous. The CDR3 here is CATSDSPLGEQFF. CDR3 coding DNA: TGTGCCACCAGTGATTCCCCCCTTGGGGAGCAGTTCTTC.